The rows below give T cell receptor beta chains drawn from one sample of a study of blood T cell repertoires in COVID-19. Clones were read by immunoSEQ multiplex PCR, and TCRdb kept only the in-frame ones, dropping some. Here the sample spans 260,000 or so clones, roughly four fifths being singletons. Input material: peripheral blood. These receptors originate from a woman aged 70-85 years with acute or convalescent COVID-19. CDR3s include the opening cysteine and the closing phenylalanine or tryptophan. D genes are given only for firm matches. Clone size, where shown, is once, few, many, or a class for clones that have expanded.

CDR3 protein: CASSTLAGTSYNEQFF
CDR3 DNA: TGTGCCAGTAGTACCCTAGCGGGGACCTCCTACAATGAGCAGTTCTTC
J gene: TRBJ2-1
clone size: NA
V gene: TRBV19
D gene: TRBD2
CDR3 length: 16

CDR3 protein: CASGESSYNSPLHF
CDR3 DNA: TGCGCCAGCGGAGAGAGCTCCTATAATTCACCCCTCCACTTT
J gene: TRBJ1-6
clone size: NA
V gene: TRBV10-2
D gene: NA
CDR3 length: 14

CDR3 protein: CASSYSGTGPNYGYTF
CDR3 DNA: TGTGCCAGCAGCTATTCCGGGACAGGACCTAACTATGGCTACACCTTC
J gene: TRBJ1-2
clone size: once
V gene: TRBV3-1/TRBV3-2
D gene: TRBD1
CDR3 length: 16

CDR3 protein: CASSQDRLAGEGNTQYF
CDR3 DNA: TGTGCCAGCAGCCAAGATCGACTAGCGGGGGAAGGTAATACGCAGTATTTT
J gene: TRBJ2-3
clone size: once
V gene: TRBV3-1/TRBV3-2
D gene: TRBD2
CDR3 length: 17

CDR3 protein: CASSFPLADEQYF
CDR3 DNA: TGTGCCAGCAGCTTCCCCCTGGCAGACGAGCAGTACTTC
J gene: TRBJ2-7
clone size: many
V gene: TRBV5-4
D gene: NA
CDR3 length: 13

CDR3 protein: CATSVTTGGRDTQYF
CDR3 DNA: TGTGCCACCAGTGTCACGACAGGGGGCAGAGATACGCAGTATTTT
J gene: TRBJ2-3
clone size: NA
V gene: TRBV24-1
D gene: TRBD1
CDR3 length: 15

CDR3 protein: CASSLTGTNTIYF
CDR3 DNA: TGTGCCAGCAGTTTAACAGGAACAAACACCATATATTTT
J gene: TRBJ1-3
clone size: few
V gene: TRBV12-3/TRBV12-4
D gene: NA
CDR3 length: 13

CDR3 protein: CASSVASGRLYEQYF
CDR3 DNA: TGTGCCAGCAGCGTCGCTTCAGGGCGACTCTACGAGCAGTACTTC
J gene: TRBJ2-7
clone size: once
V gene: TRBV7-2
D gene: NA
CDR3 length: 15

CDR3 protein: CASSLVGEGWGYTF
CDR3 DNA: TGTGCCAGCAGCTTAGTGGGCGAGGGCTGGGGCTACACCTTC
J gene: TRBJ1-2
clone size: NA
V gene: TRBV11-2
D gene: NA
CDR3 length: 14

CDR3 protein: CASSLAHGGYTF
CDR3 DNA: TGTGCCAGCAGTTTAGCACACGGGGGCTACACCTTC
J gene: TRBJ1-2
clone size: few
V gene: TRBV12-3/TRBV12-4
D gene: NA
CDR3 length: 12

CDR3 protein: CAAETGTNEKLFF
CDR3 DNA: TGTGCCGCAGAGACAGGAACTAATGAAAAACTGTTTTTT
J gene: TRBJ1-4
clone size: NA
V gene: TRBV15
D gene: NA
CDR3 length: 13

CDR3 protein: CASSEGQGSYF
CDR3 DNA: TGTGCCAGCAGTGAAGGACAGGGGTCCTACTTC
J gene: TRBJ2-4
clone size: once
V gene: TRBV2
D gene: TRBD1
CDR3 length: 11

CDR3 protein: CASSHGRTGGNSPLHF
CDR3 DNA: TGCGCCAGCAGCCACGGTAGGACAGGGGGCAATTCACCCCTCCACTTT
J gene: TRBJ1-6
clone size: NA
V gene: TRBV4-3
D gene: TRBD1
CDR3 length: 16

CDR3 protein: CASSSRTGGWGETQYF
CDR3 DNA: TGTGCCAGCAGCTCACGGACAGGGGGCTGGGGGGAGACCCAGTACTTC
J gene: TRBJ2-5
clone size: once
V gene: TRBV5-4
D gene: TRBD1
CDR3 length: 16

CDR3 protein: CASSAGRGQGYTF
CDR3 DNA: TGTGCCAGCAGCGCGGGCAGGGGGCAAGGCTACACCTTC
J gene: TRBJ1-2
clone size: NA
V gene: TRBV7-8
D gene: TRBD1
CDR3 length: 13

CDR3 protein: CASRPTGGSNQPQHF
CDR3 DNA: TGTGCCAGCAGACCCACAGGGGGTAGCAATCAGCCCCAGCATTTT
J gene: TRBJ1-5
clone size: NA
V gene: TRBV6-5
D gene: TRBD1
CDR3 length: 15

CDR3 protein: CASSAMLYNEQFF
CDR3 DNA: TGCGCCAGCAGCGCGATGCTTTACAATGAGCAGTTCTTC
J gene: TRBJ2-1
clone size: NA
V gene: TRBV4-1
D gene: NA
CDR3 length: 13

CDR3 protein: CATSRAGQGLNEKLFF
CDR3 DNA: TGTGCCACCAGCAGGGCCGGACAGGGCCTTAATGAAAAACTGTTTTTT
J gene: TRBJ1-4
clone size: NA
V gene: TRBV15
D gene: TRBD1
CDR3 length: 16

CDR3 protein: CASSPGQAGNYGYTF
CDR3 DNA: TGTGCCAGCAGTCCCGGACAGGCAGGCAACTATGGCTACACCTTC
J gene: TRBJ1-2
clone size: NA
V gene: TRBV28
D gene: TRBD1
CDR3 length: 15

CDR3 protein: CAWMAATASSTGELFF
CDR3 DNA: TGTGCCTGGATGGCGGCAACGGCGTCCTCCACCGGGGAGCTGTTTTTT
J gene: TRBJ2-2
clone size: once
V gene: TRBV7-9
D gene: NA
CDR3 length: 16

CDR3 protein: CASSYHGQDSTGELFF
CDR3 DNA: TGTGCCAGCAGCTACCATGGACAGGATAGCACCGGGGAGCTGTTTTTT
J gene: TRBJ2-2
clone size: NA
V gene: TRBV11-2
D gene: TRBD1
CDR3 length: 16

CDR3 protein: CASSTIGTGVPYEQYF
CDR3 DNA: TGTGCCAGCAGTACCATCGGGACAGGGGTACCCTACGAGCAGTACTTC
J gene: TRBJ2-7
clone size: NA
V gene: TRBV28
D gene: TRBD1
CDR3 length: 16

CDR3 protein: CASSQDTTGGAGNEQFF
CDR3 DNA: TGCGCCAGCAGCCAAGACACAACAGGGGGCGCTGGGAATGAGCAGTTCTTC
J gene: TRBJ2-1
clone size: NA
V gene: TRBV4-3
D gene: TRBD1
CDR3 length: 17

CDR3 protein: CASSPGGGNSPLHF
CDR3 DNA: TGTGCCAGCAGCCCCGGGGGGGGGAATTCACCCCTCCACTTT
J gene: TRBJ1-6
clone size: NA
V gene: TRBV6-4
D gene: NA
CDR3 length: 14

CDR3 protein: CASRSDFNTGELFF
CDR3 DNA: TGTGCCAGCAGATCGGACTTTAACACCGGGGAGCTGTTTTTT
J gene: TRBJ2-2
clone size: NA
V gene: TRBV27
D gene: NA
CDR3 length: 14

CDR3 protein: CATHRGANTGELFF
CDR3 DNA: TGTGCCACTCACAGGGGGGCGAACACCGGGGAGCTGTTTTTT
J gene: TRBJ2-2
clone size: NA
V gene: TRBV27
D gene: TRBD1
CDR3 length: 14

CDR3 protein: CAISLGQGDGYGYTF
CDR3 DNA: TGTGCCATTTCCCTGGGACAGGGGGATGGCTATGGCTACACCTTC
J gene: TRBJ1-2
clone size: NA
V gene: TRBV7-9
D gene: TRBD1
CDR3 length: 15

CDR3 protein: CAWDRQGRTEAFF
CDR3 DNA: TGTGCCTGGGACCGACAGGGAAGGACTGAAGCTTTCTTT
J gene: TRBJ1-1
clone size: few
V gene: TRBV30
D gene: TRBD1
CDR3 length: 13